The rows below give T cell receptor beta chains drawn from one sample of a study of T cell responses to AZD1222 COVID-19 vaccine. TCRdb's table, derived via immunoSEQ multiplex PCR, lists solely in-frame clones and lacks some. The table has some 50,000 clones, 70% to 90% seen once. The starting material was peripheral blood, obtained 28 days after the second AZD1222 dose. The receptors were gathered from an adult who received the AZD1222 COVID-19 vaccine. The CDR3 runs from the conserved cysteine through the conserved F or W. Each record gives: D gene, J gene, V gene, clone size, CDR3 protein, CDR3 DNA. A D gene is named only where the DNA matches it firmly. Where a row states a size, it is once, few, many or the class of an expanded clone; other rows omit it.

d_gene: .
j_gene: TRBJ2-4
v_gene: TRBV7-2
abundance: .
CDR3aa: CASSLAQQAKNIQYF
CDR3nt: TGTGCCAGCAGCTTAGCCCAGCAGGCCAAAAACATTCAGTACTTC

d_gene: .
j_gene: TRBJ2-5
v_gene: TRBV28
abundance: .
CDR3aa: CASSLAYQETQYF
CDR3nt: TGTGCCAGCAGTTTGGCGTACCAAGAGACCCAGTACTTC

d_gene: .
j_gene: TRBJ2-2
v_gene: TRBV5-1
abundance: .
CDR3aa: CASYWGSNTGELFF
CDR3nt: TGCGCCAGCTACTGGGGATCGAACACCGGGGAGCTGTTTTTT

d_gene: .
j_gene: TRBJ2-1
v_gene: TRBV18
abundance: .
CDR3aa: CASSPASGSSYNEQFF
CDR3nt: TGTGCCAGCTCACCAGCTTCGGGGAGCTCCTACAATGAGCAGTTCTTC

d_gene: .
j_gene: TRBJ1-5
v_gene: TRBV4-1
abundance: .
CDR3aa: CASSQDLRSNQPQHF
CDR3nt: TGCGCCAGCAGCCAAGATCTCAGGAGCAATCAGCCCCAGCATTTT

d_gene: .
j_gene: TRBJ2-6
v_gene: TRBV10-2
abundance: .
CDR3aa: CASSDFLMRGARSGANVLTF
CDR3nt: TGCGCCAGCAGTGATTTTCTAATGAGGGGGGCGCGGTCTGGGGCCAACGTCCTGACTTTC

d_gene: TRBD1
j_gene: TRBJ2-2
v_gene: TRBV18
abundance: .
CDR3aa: CASSLLTGGTGELFF
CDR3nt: TGTGCCAGCTCACTACTAACAGGGGGCACCGGGGAGCTGTTTTTT

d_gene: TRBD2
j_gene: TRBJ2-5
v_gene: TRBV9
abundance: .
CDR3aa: CASSVGTSPGTQYF
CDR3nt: TGTGCCAGCAGCGTAGGGACTAGCCCAGGGACCCAGTACTTC

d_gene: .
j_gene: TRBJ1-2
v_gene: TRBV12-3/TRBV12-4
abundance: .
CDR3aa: CASSLGPLFTF
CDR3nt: TGTGCCAGCAGTTTAGGCCCCCTTTTCACCTTC

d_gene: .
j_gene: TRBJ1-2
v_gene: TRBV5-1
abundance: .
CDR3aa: CASSLEQLYGYTF
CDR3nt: TGCGCCAGCAGCTTGGAACAGCTCTATGGCTACACCTTC

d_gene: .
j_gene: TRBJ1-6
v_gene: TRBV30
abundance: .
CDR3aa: CAWRGTRRAGNSPLHF
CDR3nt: TGTGCCTGGAGGGGTACTCGGCGGGCCGGCAATTCACCCCTCCACTTT

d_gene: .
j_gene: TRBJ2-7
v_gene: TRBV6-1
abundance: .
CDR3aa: CASSEHHGTLSSYEQYF
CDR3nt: TGTGCCAGCAGTGAACACCACGGGACACTGAGCTCCTACGAGCAGTACTTC

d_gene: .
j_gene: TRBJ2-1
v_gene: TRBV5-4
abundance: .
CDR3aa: CASSSGGSGAYNEQFF
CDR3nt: TGTGCCAGCAGCTCGGGCGGGTCAGGCGCCTACAATGAGCAGTTCTTC

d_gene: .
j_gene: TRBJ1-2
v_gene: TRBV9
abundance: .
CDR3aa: CASSVEPLTVRYTF
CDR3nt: TGTGCCAGCAGCGTAGAACCGCTCACGGTCCGCTACACCTTC

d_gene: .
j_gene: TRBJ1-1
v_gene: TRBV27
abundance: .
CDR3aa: CASSYADSSKNTEAFF
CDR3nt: TGTGCCAGCAGTTACGCGGACTCCAGCAAGAACACTGAAGCTTTCTTT

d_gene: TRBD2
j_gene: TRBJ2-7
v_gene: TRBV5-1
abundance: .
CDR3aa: CASSSPGRNEQYF
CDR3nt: TGCGCCAGCAGCAGCCCCGGGAGGAACGAGCAGTACTTC

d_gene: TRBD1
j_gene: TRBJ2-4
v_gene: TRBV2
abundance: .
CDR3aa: CASKTGQGEVAKNIQYF
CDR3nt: TGTGCCAGCAAAACGGGACAGGGGGAGGTCGCCAAAAACATTCAGTACTTC

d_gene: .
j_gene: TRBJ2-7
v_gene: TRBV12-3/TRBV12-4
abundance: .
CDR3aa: CASGGLTPYEQYF
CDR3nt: TGTGCCAGCGGTGGCCTTACTCCCTACGAGCAGTACTTC

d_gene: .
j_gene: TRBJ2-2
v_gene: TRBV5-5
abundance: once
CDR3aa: CASSLARGIPGELFF
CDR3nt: TGTGCCAGCAGCTTGGCCAGGGGAATTCCCGGGGAGCTGTTTTTT

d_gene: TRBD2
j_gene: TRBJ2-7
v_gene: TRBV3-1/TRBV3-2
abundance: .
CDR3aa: CASSREGREQYF
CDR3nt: TGTGCCAGCAGCCGGGAGGGGAGGGAGCAGTACTTC

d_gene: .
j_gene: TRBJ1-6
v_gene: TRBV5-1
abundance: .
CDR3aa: CASSQQGGINSPLHF
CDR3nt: TGCGCCAGCAGCCAACAGGGTGGTATTAATTCACCCCTCCACTTT

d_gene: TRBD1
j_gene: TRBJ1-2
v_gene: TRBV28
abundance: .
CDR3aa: CASSSTGGNYGYTF
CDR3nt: TGTGCCAGCAGTTCGACAGGGGGAAACTATGGCTACACCTTC

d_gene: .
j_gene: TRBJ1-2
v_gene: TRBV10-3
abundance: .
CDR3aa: CAISLGAQGYTF
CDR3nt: TGTGCCATCAGTTTAGGGGCGCAGGGCTACACCTTC

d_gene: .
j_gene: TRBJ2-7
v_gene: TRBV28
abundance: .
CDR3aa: CASSFQTFYYEQYF
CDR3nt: TGTGCCAGCAGTTTCCAGACTTTTTACTACGAGCAGTACTTC

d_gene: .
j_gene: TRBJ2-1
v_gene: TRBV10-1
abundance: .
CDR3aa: CASSDTYNEQFF
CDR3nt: TGCGCCAGCAGTGATACGTACAATGAGCAGTTCTTC

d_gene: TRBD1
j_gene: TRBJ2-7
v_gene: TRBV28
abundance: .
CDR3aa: CASRLGTVVDEQYF
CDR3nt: TGTGCCAGCAGATTGGGGACAGTAGTCGACGAGCAGTACTTC

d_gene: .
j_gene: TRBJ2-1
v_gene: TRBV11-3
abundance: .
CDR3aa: CASSYGTVAYNEQFF
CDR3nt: TGTGCCAGCAGCTACGGGACGGTTGCCTACAATGAGCAGTTCTTC

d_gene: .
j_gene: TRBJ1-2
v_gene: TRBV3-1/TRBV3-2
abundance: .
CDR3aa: CASSFRTDNYGYTF
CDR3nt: TGTGCCAGCAGCTTTCGGACGGATAACTATGGCTACACCTTC

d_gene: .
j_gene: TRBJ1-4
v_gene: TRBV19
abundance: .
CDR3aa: CASSTRADMSEKLFF
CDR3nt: TGTGCCAGTAGTACTCGGGCAGATATGTCTGAAAAACTGTTTTTT

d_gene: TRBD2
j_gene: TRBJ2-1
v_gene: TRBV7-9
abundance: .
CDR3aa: CASSSDGTLSGADNEQFF
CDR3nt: TGTGCCAGCAGCTCGGACGGGACTCTTAGCGGGGCGGACAATGAGCAGTTCTTC

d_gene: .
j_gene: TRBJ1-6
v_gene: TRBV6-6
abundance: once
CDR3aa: CASSPRTAAYYNSPLHF
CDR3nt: TGTGCCAGCAGTCCTCGGACAGCGGCTTACTATAATTCACCCCTCCACTTT

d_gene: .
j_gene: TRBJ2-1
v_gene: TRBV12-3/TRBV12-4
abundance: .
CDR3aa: CASSRDYKQFF
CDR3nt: TGTGCCAGCAGTCGAGACTATAAGCAGTTCTTC

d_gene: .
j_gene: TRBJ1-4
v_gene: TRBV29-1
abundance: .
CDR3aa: CSFIGATNEKLFF
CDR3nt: TGCAGCTTTATAGGTGCAACTAATGAAAAACTGTTTTTT

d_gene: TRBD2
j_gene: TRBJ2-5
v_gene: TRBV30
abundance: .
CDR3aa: CAWSVLAGVGETRYF
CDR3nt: TGTGCCTGGAGTGTACTAGCGGGAGTTGGAGAGACCCGGTACTTC

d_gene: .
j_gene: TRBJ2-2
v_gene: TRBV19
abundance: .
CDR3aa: CASSKGFTGELFF
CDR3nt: TGTGCCAGTAGTAAGGGGTTCACCGGGGAGCTGTTTTTT

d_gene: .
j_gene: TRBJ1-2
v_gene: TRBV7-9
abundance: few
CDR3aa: CASSLAAGVDGYTF
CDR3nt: TGTGCCAGCAGCTTAGCGGCAGGGGTGGATGGCTACACCTTC

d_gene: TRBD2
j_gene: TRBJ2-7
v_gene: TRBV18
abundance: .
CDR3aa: CASRGPGGREQYF
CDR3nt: TGTGCCAGCAGGGGCCCGGGGGGGCGCGAGCAGTACTTC

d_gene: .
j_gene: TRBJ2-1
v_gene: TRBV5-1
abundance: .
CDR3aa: CASSRGGGNEQFF
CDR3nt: TGCGCCAGCAGCCGCGGTGGGGGGAATGAGCAGTTCTTC

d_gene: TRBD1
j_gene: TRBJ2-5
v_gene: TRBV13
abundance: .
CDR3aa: CASSRQGRETQYF
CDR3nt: TGTGCCAGCAGCAGACAGGGCCGGGAGACCCAGTACTTC

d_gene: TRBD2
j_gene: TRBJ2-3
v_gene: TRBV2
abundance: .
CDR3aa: CASSVEAGRTDTQYF
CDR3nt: TGTGCCAGCAGTGTTGAAGCGGGGAGAACAGATACGCAGTATTTT

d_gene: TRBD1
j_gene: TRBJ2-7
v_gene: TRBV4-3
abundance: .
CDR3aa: CASSHAGTGAYEQYF
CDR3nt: TGCGCCAGCAGCCACGCCGGGACAGGGGCCTACGAGCAGTACTTC

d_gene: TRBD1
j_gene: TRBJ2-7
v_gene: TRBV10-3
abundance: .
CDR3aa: CAIRGTGKHEQYF
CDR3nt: TGTGCCATCAGGGGGACAGGGAAACACGAGCAGTACTTC

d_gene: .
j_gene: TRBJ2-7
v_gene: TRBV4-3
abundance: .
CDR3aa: CASSQDYSLNSYEQYF
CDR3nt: TGCGCCAGCAGCCAAGATTATAGCCTGAATTCCTACGAGCAGTACTTC

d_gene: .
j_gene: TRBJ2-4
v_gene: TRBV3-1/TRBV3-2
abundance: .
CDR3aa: CASSQDIAVNIQYF
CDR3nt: TGTGCCAGCAGCCAAGATATTGCAGTGAACATTCAGTACTTC

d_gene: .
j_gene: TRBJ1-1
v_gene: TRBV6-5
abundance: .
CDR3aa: CASSYSDATLNTEAFF
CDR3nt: TGTGCCAGCAGTTACTCGGACGCAACATTGAACACTGAAGCTTTCTTT

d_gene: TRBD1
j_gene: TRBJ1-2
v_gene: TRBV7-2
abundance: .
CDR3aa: CASSLALDLGTGGGGYTF
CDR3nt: TGTGCCAGCAGCTTAGCCCTTGATTTAGGGACAGGGGGGGGAGGCTACACCTTC

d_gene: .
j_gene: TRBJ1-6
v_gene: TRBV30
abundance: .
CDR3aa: CAWNGGENSPLHF
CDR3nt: TGTGCCTGGAACGGTGGGGAAAATTCACCCCTCCACTTT